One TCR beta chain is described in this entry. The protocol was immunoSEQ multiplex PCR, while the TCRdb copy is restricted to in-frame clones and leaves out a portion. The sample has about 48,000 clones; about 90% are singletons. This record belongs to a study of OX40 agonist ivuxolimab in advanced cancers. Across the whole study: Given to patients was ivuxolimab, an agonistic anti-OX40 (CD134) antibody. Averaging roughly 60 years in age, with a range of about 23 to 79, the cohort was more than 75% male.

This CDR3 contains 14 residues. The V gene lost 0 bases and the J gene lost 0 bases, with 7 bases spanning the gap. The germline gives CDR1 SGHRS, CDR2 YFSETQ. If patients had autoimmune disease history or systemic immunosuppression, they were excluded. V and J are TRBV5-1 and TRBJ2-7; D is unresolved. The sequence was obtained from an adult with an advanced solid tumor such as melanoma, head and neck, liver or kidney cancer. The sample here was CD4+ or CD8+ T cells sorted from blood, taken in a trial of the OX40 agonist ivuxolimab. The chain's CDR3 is CASSLGVSSYEQYF. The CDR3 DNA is TGCGCCAGCAGCTTGGGCGTCAGCTCCTACGAGCAGTACTTC.